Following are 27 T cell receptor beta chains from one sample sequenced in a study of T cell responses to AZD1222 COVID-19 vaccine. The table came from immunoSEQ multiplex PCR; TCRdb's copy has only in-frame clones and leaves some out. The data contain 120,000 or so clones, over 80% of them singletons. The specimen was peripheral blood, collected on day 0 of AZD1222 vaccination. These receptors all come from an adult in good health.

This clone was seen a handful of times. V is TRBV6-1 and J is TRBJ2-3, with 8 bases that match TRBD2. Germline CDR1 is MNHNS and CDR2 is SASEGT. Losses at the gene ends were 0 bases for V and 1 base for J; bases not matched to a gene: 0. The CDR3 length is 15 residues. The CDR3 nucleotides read TGTGCCAGCAGTGAAGCAGCGGGGGGCACAGATACGCAGTATTTT. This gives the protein CASSEAAGGTDTQYF.

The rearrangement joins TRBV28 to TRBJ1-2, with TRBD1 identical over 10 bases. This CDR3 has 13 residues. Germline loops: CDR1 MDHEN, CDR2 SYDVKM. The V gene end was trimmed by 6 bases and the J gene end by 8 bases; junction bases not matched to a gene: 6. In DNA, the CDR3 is TGTGCCAGCAGGGGGGACAGGGGCGGCGGCTACACCTTC. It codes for CASRGDRGGGYTF.

CDR3 in amino acids: CASSLDKYEQYF. The CDR3 nucleotides are TGCGCCAGCAGCTTGGATAAATACGAGCAGTACTTC. The chain carries TRBV5-1 and TRBJ2-7; D uncertain. The germline V gene encodes CDR1 SGHRS and CDR2 YFSETQ. V was trimmed by 0 bases and J by 4 bases, leaving 5 bases between them. The CDR3 contains 12 residues.

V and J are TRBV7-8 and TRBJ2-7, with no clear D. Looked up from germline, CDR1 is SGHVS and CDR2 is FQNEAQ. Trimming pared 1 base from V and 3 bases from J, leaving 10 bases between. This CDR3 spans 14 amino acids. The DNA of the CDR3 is TGTGCCAGCAGCTTAGTGCCAGGCCGCTACGAGCAGTACTTC. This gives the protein CASSLVPGRYEQYF.

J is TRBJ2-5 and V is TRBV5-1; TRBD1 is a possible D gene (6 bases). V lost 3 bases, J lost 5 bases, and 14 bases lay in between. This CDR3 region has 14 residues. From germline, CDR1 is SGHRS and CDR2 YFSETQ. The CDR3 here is CASSWGPNVETQYF. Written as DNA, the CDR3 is TGCGCCAGCAGCTGGGGGCCCAATGTGGAGACCCAGTACTTC.

The CDR3 reads CASSTGTNTGELFF. Here the CDR3 DNA reads TGTGCCAGTAGTACCGGGACAAACACCGGGGAGCTGTTTTTT. The chain combines TRBV19 with TRBJ2-2; a weak D match, TRBD1 (6 bases). Germline lookup yields CDR1 LNHDA and CDR2 SQIVND (reference sequence). The CDR3 sequence is 14 residues long. Trimming stripped 4 bases from V and 2 bases from J, with 8 bases between.

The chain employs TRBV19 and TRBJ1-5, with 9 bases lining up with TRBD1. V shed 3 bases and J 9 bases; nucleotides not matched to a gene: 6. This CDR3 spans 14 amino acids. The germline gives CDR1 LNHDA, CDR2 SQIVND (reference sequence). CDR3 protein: CASSIQGQGTPQHF. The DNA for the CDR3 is TGTGCCAGTAGTATCCAGGGACAGGGAACGCCCCAGCATTTT.

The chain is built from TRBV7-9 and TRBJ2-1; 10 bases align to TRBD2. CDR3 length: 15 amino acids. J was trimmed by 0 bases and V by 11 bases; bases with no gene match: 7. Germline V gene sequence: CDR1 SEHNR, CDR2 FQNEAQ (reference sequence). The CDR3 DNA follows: TGTGCCCTTAGCGGGAGGATTCCCTCCTACAATGAGCAGTTCTTC. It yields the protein CALSGRIPSYNEQFF.

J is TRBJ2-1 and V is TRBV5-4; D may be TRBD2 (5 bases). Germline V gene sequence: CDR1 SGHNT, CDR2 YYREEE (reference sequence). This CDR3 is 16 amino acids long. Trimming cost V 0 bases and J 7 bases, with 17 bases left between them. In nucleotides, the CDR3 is TGTGCCAGCAGCTTGGACGGGCCCCCCCGAGGGAATGAGCAGTTCTTC. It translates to CASSLDGPPRGNEQFF.

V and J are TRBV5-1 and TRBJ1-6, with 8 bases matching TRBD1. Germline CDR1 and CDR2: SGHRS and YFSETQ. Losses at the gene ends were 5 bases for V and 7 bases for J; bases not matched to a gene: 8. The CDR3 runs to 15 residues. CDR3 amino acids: CASRHDGQGNSPLHF. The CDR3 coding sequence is TGCGCCAGCAGACATGACGGACAGGGCAATTCACCCCTCCACTTT.

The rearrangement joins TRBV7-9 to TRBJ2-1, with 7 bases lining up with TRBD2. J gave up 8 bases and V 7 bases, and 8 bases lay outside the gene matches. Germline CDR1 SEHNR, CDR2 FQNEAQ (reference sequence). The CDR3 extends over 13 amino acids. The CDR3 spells CASTYLADDEQFF. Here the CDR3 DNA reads TGTGCCAGCACCTACCTAGCGGACGATGAGCAGTTCTTC. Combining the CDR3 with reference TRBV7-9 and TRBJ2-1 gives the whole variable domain DTGVSQNPRHKITKRGQNVTFRCDPISEHNRLYWYRQTLGQGPEFLTYFQNEAQLEKSRLLSDRFSAERPKGSFSTLEIQRTEQGDSAMYLCASTYLADDEQFFGPGTRLTVL.

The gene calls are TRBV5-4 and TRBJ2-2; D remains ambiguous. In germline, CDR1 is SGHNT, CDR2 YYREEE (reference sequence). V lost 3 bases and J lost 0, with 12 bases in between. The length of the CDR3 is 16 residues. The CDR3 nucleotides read TGTGCCAGCAGCTCCGGGTTGGCCGCGAACACCGGGGAGCTGTTTTTT. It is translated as CASSSGLAANTGELFF. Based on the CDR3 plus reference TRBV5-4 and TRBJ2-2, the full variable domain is ETGVTQSPTHLIKTRGQQVTLRCSSQSGHNTVSWYQQALGQGPQFIFQYYREEENGRGNFPPRFSGLQFPNYSSELNVNALELDDSALYLCASSSGLAANTGELFFGEGSRLTVL.

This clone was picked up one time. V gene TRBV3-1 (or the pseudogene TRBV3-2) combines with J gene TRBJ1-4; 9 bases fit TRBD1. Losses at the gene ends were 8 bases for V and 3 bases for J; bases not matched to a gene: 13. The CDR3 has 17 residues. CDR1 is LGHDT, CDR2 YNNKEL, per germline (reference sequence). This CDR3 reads CASGRQGGVMANEKLFF. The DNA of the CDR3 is TGTGCCAGCGGCCGACAGGGGGGAGTAATGGCTAATGAAAAACTGTTTTTT.

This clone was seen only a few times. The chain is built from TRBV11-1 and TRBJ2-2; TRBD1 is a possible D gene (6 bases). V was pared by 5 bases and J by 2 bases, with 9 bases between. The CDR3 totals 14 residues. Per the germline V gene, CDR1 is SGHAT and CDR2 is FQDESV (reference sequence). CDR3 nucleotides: TGTGCCAGCAGCCCGGGACACAACACCGGGGAGCTGTTTTTT. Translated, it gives CASSPGHNTGELFF.

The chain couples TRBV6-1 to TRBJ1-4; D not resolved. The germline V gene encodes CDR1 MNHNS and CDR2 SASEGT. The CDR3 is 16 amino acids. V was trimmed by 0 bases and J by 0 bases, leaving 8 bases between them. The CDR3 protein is CASSEALSTTNEKLFF. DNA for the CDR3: TGTGCCAGCAGTGAAGCGCTATCAACAACTAATGAAAAACTGTTTTTT.

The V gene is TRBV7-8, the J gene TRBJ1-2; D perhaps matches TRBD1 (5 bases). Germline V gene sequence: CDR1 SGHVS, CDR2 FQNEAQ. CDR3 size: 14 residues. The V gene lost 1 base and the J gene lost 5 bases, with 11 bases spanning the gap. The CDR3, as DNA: TGTGCCAGCAGCTTAGAAGGGACTTTATATGGCTACACCTTC. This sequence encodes CASSLEGTLYGYTF.

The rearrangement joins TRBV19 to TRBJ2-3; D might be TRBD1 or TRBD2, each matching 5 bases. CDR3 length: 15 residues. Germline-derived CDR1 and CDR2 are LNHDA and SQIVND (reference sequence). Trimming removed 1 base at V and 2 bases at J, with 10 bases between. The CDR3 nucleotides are TGTGCCAGTAGTATAGCGGGGACCTCCACAGATACGCAGTATTTT. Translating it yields CASSIAGTSTDTQYF.

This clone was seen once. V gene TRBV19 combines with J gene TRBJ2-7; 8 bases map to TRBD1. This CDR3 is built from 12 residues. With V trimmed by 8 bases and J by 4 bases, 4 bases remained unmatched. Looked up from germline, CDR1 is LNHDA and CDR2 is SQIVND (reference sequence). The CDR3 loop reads CASGDRPYEQYF. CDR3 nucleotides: TGTGCCAGTGGGGACAGGCCTTACGAGCAGTACTTC.

The CDR3 sequence is CASSESMYYGYTF. CDR3 sequence (DNA): TGTGCCAGCAGTGAATCCATGTACTATGGCTACACCTTC. The V and J genes are TRBV6-1 and TRBJ1-2, with D unresolved. The CDR3 covers 13 residues. Germline V CDR1 and CDR2: MNHNS, SASEGT. The V and J ends lost 2 bases and 3 bases respectively, with 7 bases between them.

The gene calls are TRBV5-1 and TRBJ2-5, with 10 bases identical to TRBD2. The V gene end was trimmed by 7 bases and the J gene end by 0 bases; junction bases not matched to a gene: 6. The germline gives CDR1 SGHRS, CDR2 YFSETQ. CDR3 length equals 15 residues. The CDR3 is CASRPSGRNQETQYF. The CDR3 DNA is TGCGCCAGCCGCCCTAGCGGGAGAAACCAAGAGACCCAGTACTTC.

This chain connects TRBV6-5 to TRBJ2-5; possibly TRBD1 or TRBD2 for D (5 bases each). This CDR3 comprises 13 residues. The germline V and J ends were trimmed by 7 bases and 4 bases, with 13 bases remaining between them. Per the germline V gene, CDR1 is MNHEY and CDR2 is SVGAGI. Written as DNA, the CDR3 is TGTGCCAGCATCCGCCAGGGACGAGAGACCCAGTACTTC. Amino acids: CASIRQGRETQYF.

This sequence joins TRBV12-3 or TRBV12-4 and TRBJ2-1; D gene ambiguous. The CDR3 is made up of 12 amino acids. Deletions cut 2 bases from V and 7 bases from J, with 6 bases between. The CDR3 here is CASSLFANEQFF. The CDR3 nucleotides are TGTGCCAGCAGTTTATTCGCTAATGAGCAGTTCTTC.

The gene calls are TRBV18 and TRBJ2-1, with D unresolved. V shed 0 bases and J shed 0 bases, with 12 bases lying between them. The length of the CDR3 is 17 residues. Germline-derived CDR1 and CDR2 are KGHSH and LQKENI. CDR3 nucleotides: TGTGCCAGCTCACCACCGATAGCCCGAAGCTCCTACAATGAGCAGTTCTTC. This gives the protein CASSPPIARSSYNEQFF.

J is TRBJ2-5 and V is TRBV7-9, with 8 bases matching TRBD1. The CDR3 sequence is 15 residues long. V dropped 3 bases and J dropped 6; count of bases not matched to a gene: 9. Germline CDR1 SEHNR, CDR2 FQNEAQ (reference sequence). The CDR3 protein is CASSFFQGAAKTQYF. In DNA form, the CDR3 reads TGTGCCAGCAGCTTCTTCCAGGGGGCGGCAAAGACCCAGTACTTC.

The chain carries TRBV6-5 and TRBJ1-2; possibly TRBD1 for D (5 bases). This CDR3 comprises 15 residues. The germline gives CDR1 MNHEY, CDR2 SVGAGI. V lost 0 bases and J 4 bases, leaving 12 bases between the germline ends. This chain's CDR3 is CASSYSGSGSYGYTF. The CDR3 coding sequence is TGTGCCAGCAGTTACTCGGGTTCAGGGAGCTATGGCTACACCTTC.

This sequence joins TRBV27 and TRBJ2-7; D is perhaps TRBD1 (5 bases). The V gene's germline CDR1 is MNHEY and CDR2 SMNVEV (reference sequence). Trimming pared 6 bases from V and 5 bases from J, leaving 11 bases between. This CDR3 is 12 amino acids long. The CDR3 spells CASSPREHEQYF. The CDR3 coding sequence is TGTGCCAGCAGCCCCAGGGAACACGAGCAGTACTTC.

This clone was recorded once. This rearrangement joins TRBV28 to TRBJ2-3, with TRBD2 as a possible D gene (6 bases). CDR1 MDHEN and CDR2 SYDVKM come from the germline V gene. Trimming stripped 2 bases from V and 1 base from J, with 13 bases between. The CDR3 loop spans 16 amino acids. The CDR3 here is CASSLASASGTDTQYF. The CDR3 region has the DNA TGTGCCAGCAGTTTAGCTTCGGCTAGCGGCACAGATACGCAGTATTTT.